This T cell receptor beta chain emerged from a study of cytomegalovirus exposure and HLA in healthy donors. Study-level findings and limits: Cytomegalovirus-associated status was assigned to approximately 160 TCR beta chains. Versus the roughly 670-donor mean, an Asian-associated ancestry cluster reportedly showed fewer N-insertions in a later analysis. HLA alleles were associated with around 17,000 TCR beta sequences in a later analysis at 0.05 false discovery rate. Per published accounts, TCR beta sequences correctly predicted the HLA-A and HLA-B alleles of most subjects.

The PCR used 60 Vbeta and 13 Jbeta primers. Clones were read by immunoSEQ multiplex PCR, and TCRdb kept only the in-frame ones, dropping some. This table holds some 130,000 clones, approximately 10% found once. A few counts support this clone. Its antigen is unknown. The CDR3 has 15 amino acids. V was shortened by 1 base and J by 0 bases, with 8 bases between the two germline ends. Germline V gene lookup returns CDR1 LNHDA and CDR2 SQIVND (reference sequence). Sequenced material: PBMCs. The rearrangement uses TRBV19 and TRBJ2-3; possibly TRBD2 for D (5 bases). The receptor was isolated from a woman aged 40 to 50 in good health and CMV-seropositive. The CDR3 DNA reads as TGTGCCAGTAGTATAGGACTAACTAGCACAGATACGCAGTATTTT. It yields the protein CASSIGLTSTDTQYF.